Following are 20 T cell receptor beta chains from one sample sequenced in a study of CD4+ T cells in melanoma. This table comes from immunoSEQ multiplex PCR, and its TCRdb copy is limited to in-frame clones, with some not included. The sample contains roughly 140,000 clones, nearly 95% of which appear only once. Every receptor here comes from a human donor with melanoma.

The gene calls are TRBV11-2 and TRBJ1-1, with D unclear. Trimming pared 1 base from V and 2 bases from J, leaving 11 bases between. Germline CDR1 reads SGHAT; CDR2 reads FQNNGV. CDR3 size: 15 residues. CDR3 loop: CASSLVRTFNTEAFF. CDR3 DNA sequence: TGTGCCAGCAGCTTAGTCAGGACTTTTAACACTGAAGCTTTCTTT.

This clone occurred once. The chain recombines TRBV5-6 with TRBJ2-5; perhaps TRBD2 as D (5 bases). The CDR3 length is 14 residues. The V end lost 0 bases, the J end lost 5 bases, and 11 bases lay between the germline ends. The V gene's germline CDR1 is SGHDT and CDR2 YYEEEE. This CDR3 is CASSLGGPGETQYF. CDR3 DNA sequence: TGTGCCAGCAGCTTGGGCGGGCCCGGGGAGACCCAGTACTTC.

The V call is TRBV29-1, the J call TRBJ2-7; 10 positions agree with TRBD1. The CDR3 is made up of 14 amino acids. The V and J ends lost 3 bases and 6 bases, in that order; junction bases with no gene match: 8. Germline V gene data show CDR1 as SQVTM and CDR2 as ANQGSEA. CDR3 sequence: CSVDLKGQGREQYF. The CDR3 bases are TGCAGCGTTGATCTGAAGGGACAGGGGCGCGAGCAGTACTTC.

The chain is built from TRBV27 and TRBJ2-3; unclear D gene. Germline CDR1 MNHEY, CDR2 SMNVEV (reference sequence). This CDR3 has 11 amino acids. V shed 9 bases and J shed 7 bases, with 11 bases lying between them. The CDR3 loop reads CASATPNTQYF. The DNA for the CDR3 is TGTGCCAGTGCCACCCCTAATACGCAGTATTTT.

The gene calls are TRBV7-9 and TRBJ2-7; D possibly corresponds to TRBD1 (7 bases). Germline CDR1 and CDR2: SEHNR and FQNEAQ (reference sequence). V lost 5 bases and J 5 bases, leaving 16 bases between the germline ends. This CDR3 comprises 14 residues. In DNA form, the CDR3 reads TGTGCCAGCAGCCAACTCGACAGGGAGGACGAGCAGTACTTC. This gives the protein CASSQLDREDEQYF.

This clone was seen only once. The V gene is TRBV2, the J gene TRBJ1-2; D gene uncertain. V was pared by 6 bases and J by 6 bases, with 11 bases between. The germline CDR1 and CDR2 sequences are SNHLY and FYNNEI. This CDR3 is built from 12 residues. CDR3 in DNA: TGTGCCAGCAGGGGAGAGGGAGATGGCTACACCTTC. The encoded protein is CASRGEGDGYTF.

This chain links TRBV6-1 with TRBJ2-7; 9 bases match TRBD2. Germline trimming cut 6 bases from V and 3 bases from J; bases unmatched to any gene: 6. The CDR3 is 14 residues long. Germline V gene data show CDR1 as MNHNS and CDR2 as SASEGT. CDR3 nucleotide sequence: TGTGCCAGCAGCGCGACTAGCGGAGTCTACGAGCAGTACTTC. Amino acids: CASSATSGVYEQYF.

CDR3 in DNA: TGTGCCAGCAGCTTCTCGGGACAGGGAAACTACAATGAGCAGTTCTTC. Translating gives CASSFSGQGNYNEQFF. V usage is TRBV7-2 and J usage is TRBJ2-1; 9 nucleotides align to TRBD1. CDR3 length: 16 residues. J lost 3 bases, V lost 3 bases, and 6 bases had no gene match. CDR1 is SGHTA and CDR2 is FQGNSA in the germline V gene.

The J gene is TRBJ2-5, the V gene TRBV15; 8 bases fit TRBD1. The CDR3 sequence is 16 residues long. Germline values: CDR1 LNHNV, CDR2 YYDKDF (reference sequence). Trimming cost V 1 base and J 4 bases; bases outside gene matches: 8. CDR3: CATSRGPDRAGETQYF. The CDR3 DNA sequence: TGTGCCACCAGCAGAGGCCCGGACAGGGCGGGAGAGACCCAGTACTTC.

V is TRBV2 and J is TRBJ2-7; D gene uncertain. The germline V gene has CDR1 SNHLY and CDR2 FYNNEI. V lost 7 bases and J lost 4, with 17 bases in between. The CDR3 is made up of 14 amino acids. The CDR3 coding sequence is TGTGCCAGCACCCCCTGGGGTGTCGCTTACGAGCAGTACTTC. It yields the protein CASTPWGVAYEQYF.

This chain connects TRBV6-5 to TRBJ1-6; D ambiguous. Trimming removed 0 bases from V and 7 bases from J, with 7 bases in between. This CDR3 region has 14 residues. Germline CDR1 MNHEY, CDR2 SVGAGI. CDR3: CASSYSIRNSPLHF. The CDR3 DNA reads TGTGCCAGCAGTTACTCGATCCGGAATTCACCCCTCCACTTT.

J is TRBJ2-6 and V is TRBV5-1, with unresolved D. The V gene lost 0 bases and the J gene lost 2 bases, with 9 bases spanning the gap. CDR1 and CDR2 from the germline V gene are SGHRS and YFSETQ. The CDR3 consists of 16 residues. The CDR3 DNA is TGCGCCAGCAGCTTGGAGGTGGCAGCTGGGGCCAACGTCCTGACTTTC. This codes for CASSLEVAAGANVLTF.

The chain is built from TRBV19 and TRBJ1-6; D is possibly TRBD1 (5 bases). With 3 bases removed from V and 7 bases from J, the gap between germline ends came to 10 bases. The CDR3 is 14 residues long. CDR1 is LNHDA, CDR2 SQIVND, per germline (reference sequence). The CDR3 loop reads CASSIYRFNSPLHF. CDR3 DNA sequence: TGTGCCAGTAGTATTTACAGGTTCAATTCACCCCTCCACTTT.

The V gene is TRBV30, the J gene TRBJ2-2; no clear D. Trimming removed 2 bases from V and 4 bases from J, with 11 bases in between. Looked up from germline, CDR1 is GTSNPN and CDR2 is SVGIG (reference sequence). This CDR3 comprises 14 residues. As DNA, the CDR3 is TGTGCCTGGAGTCCCCCCATAGGCACCGGGGAGCTGTTTTTT. This sequence encodes CAWSPPIGTGELFF.

This chain uses TRBV9 with TRBJ2-3, with 7 nucleotides matching TRBD2. Germline V gene lookup returns CDR1 SGDLS and CDR2 YYNGEE. V dropped 0 bases and J dropped 1; count of bases not matched to a gene: 5. This CDR3 spans 16 amino acids. CDR3 in DNA: TGTGCCAGCAGCGTAGTTGCGGGGGTGGGCACAGATACGCAGTATTTT. This translates into CASSVVAGVGTDTQYF.

J is TRBJ1-4 and V is TRBV7-9, with D hard to call. Germline V gene sequence: CDR1 SEHNR, CDR2 FQNEAQ (reference sequence). Trimming removed 3 bases at V and 11 bases at J, with 16 bases between. The CDR3 consists of 14 residues. The CDR3 here is CASSFGFRAIKLFF. Written as DNA, the CDR3 is TGTGCCAGCAGCTTCGGGTTCCGGGCGATTAAACTGTTTTTT.

This clone occurred once. V and J are TRBV6-5 and TRBJ2-1, with D tentatively TRBD1 (6 bases). Germline V CDR1 and CDR2: MNHEY, SVGAGI. Trimming removed 5 bases at V and 0 bases at J, with 8 bases between. The CDR3 sequence is 14 residues long. The CDR3 DNA is TGTGCCAGCAGTCAAGGGGGCTCCTACAATGAGCAGTTCTTC. Amino acids: CASSQGGSYNEQFF.

V gene TRBV2 combines with J gene TRBJ1-5; the match to TRBD1 covers 7 bases. The germline V gene encodes CDR1 SNHLY and CDR2 FYNNEI. The CDR3 sequence is 15 residues long. The J segment lost 1 base and the V segment lost 6 bases, leaving 6 bases of the junction unmatched. This CDR3 is CASSRGGGSNQPQHF. DNA for the CDR3: TGTGCCAGCAGCAGAGGGGGCGGGAGCAATCAGCCCCAGCATTTT.

This chain connects TRBV7-3 to TRBJ2-3; 7 bases map to TRBD2. Germline CDR1 SGHTA, CDR2 FQGTGA. This CDR3 has 17 amino acids. V lost 1 base to trimming and J lost 1 base; unmatched junction nucleotides: 8. The CDR3 DNA follows: TGTGCCAGCAGCTTAATGGGGCGGGGAGGGGGCACAGATACGCAGTATTTT. Protein product: CASSLMGRGGGTDTQYF.

Only a few counts were recorded for this clone. The chain employs TRBV5-1 and TRBJ2-7; 7 positions agree with TRBD2. Germline V lookup: CDR1 SGHRS, CDR2 YFSETQ. Losses at the gene ends were 0 bases for V and 3 bases for J; bases not matched to a gene: 6. The CDR3 is made up of 15 amino acids. The CDR3 bases are TGCGCCAGCAGCTTGGTTGCGGGGGAGGGCTACGAGCAGTACTTC. Its translation: CASSLVAGEGYEQYF.